These 16 T cell receptor beta chains were sequenced from one sample in a study of T cell responses to AZD1222 COVID-19 vaccine (dated by TCRdb to the early 2020s). Library construction relied on the immunoSEQ multiplex PCR assay. The table was pulled from immuneACCESS by TCRdb, which kept in-frame rearrangements only. Such tables lose some clones; where checked, under half of the loss comes from unresolved V genes, and the rest has no known cause. The sample contains some 130,000 clones, about 93% of them found a single time. The leading ten clones occupy just over 5% of the sample. Per the publication, the time point label means: baseline before first vaccination. This sample comprised peripheral blood, obtained on day 0 of AZD1222 vaccination. All receptors derive from an adult in good health.

This clone was seen just once. The chain carries TRBV27 and TRBJ1-2; 10 bases fit TRBD1. The CDR3 contains 14 residues. The germline gives CDR1 MNHEY, CDR2 SMNVEV (reference sequence). V lost 0 bases, J lost 9 bases, and 4 bases stayed unmatched. The CDR3 DNA reads TGTGCCAGCAGTTTATCGGGACAGGGGATGAGCTACACCTTC. Protein: CASSLSGQGMSYTF.

The V and J genes are TRBV29-1 and TRBJ1-1; D uncertain. Germline CDR1 SQVTM, CDR2 ANQGSEA. V was cut by 5 bases and J by 5 bases, with 12 bases left in between. This CDR3 has 12 amino acids. CDR3 in amino acids: CSVFFRYTEAFF. The CDR3 nucleotides read TGCAGCGTTTTTTTTCGTTATACTGAAGCTTTCTTT.

The chain recombines TRBV5-1 with TRBJ1-4; D is uncertain. From germline, CDR1 is SGHRS and CDR2 YFSETQ. CDR3 size: 14 residues. Trimming removed 4 bases at V and 0 bases at J, with 7 bases between. The CDR3 loop reads CASSREPTNEKLFF. Written as DNA, the CDR3 is TGCGCCAGCAGCCGGGAACCAACTAATGAAAAACTGTTTTTT. Variable domain in full (rest from reference TRBV5-1 and TRBJ1-4): KAGVTQTPRYLIKTRGQQVTLSCSPISGHRSVSWYQQTPGQGLQFLFEYFSETQRNKGNFPGRFSGRQFSNSRSEMNVSTLELGDSALYLCASSREPTNEKLFFGSGTQLSVL.

V and J are TRBV13 and TRBJ2-4; 8 bases are shared with TRBD2. Per the germline V gene, CDR1 is PRHDT and CDR2 is FYEKMQ (reference sequence). The CDR3 runs to 16 residues. V lost 5 bases to trimming and J lost 4 bases; unmatched junction nucleotides: 10. CDR3 DNA: TGTGCCAGCAGCCACCGGGAGGGAGGTAGGAAAAACATTCAGTACTTC. Protein sequence: CASSHREGGRKNIQYF.

V gene TRBV7-8 combines with J gene TRBJ1-1; 9 nucleotides match TRBD1. The CDR3 runs 17 residues. Germline V gene lookup returns CDR1 SGHVS and CDR2 FQNEAQ. V trimming: 1 base; J trimming: 4 bases; junction bases outside the gene matches: 10. In nucleotides, the CDR3 is TGTGCCAGCAGCTTAGTGGTGGGAGACAGGGGGGGCACTGAAGCTTTCTTT. As protein: CASSLVVGDRGGTEAFF.

This chain links TRBV14 with TRBJ2-5, with a tentative D call TRBD1 (6 bases). V was cut by 0 bases and J by 1 base, with 15 bases left in between. The CDR3 runs 17 residues. The germline V gene has CDR1 SGHDN and CDR2 FVKESK. The CDR3 region is CASSQDLRGPIQETQYF. CDR3 DNA sequence: TGTGCCAGCAGCCAAGATCTCAGGGGCCCCATCCAAGAGACCCAGTACTTC. Full variable domain (remainder filled in from reference TRBV14 and TRBJ2-5): EAGVTQFPSHSVIEKGQTVTLRCDPISGHDNLYWYRRVMGKEIKFLLHFVKESKQDESGMPNNRFLAERTGGTYSTLKVQPAELEDSGVYFCASSQDLRGPIQETQYFGPGTRLLVL.

This chain links TRBV2 with TRBJ1-5, with a tentative D call TRBD1 (5 bases). This CDR3 is built from 13 residues. CDR1 SNHLY and CDR2 FYNNEI come from the germline V gene. V gave up 0 bases and J gave up 9 bases, with 9 bases separating them. CDR3 protein: CASSEAKGLPQHF. CDR3 sequence (DNA): TGTGCCAGCAGTGAAGCGAAGGGGTTGCCCCAGCATTTT.

The chain links TRBV5-4 to TRBJ2-3; 9 bases map to TRBD2. Germline V lookup: CDR1 SGHNT, CDR2 YYREEE (reference sequence). Unmatched junction bases numbered 11, after V lost 5 bases and J lost 1 base. CDR3 length: 17 residues. Written as DNA, the CDR3 is TGTGCCAGCAGTACAGGACTGACTAGCGGAGGCACAGATACGCAGTATTTT. This translates into CASSTGLTSGGTDTQYF.

The CDR3 loop is CASSASDTYNEQFF. Here the CDR3 DNA reads TGTGCCAGCAGTGCCTCTGACACCTACAATGAGCAGTTCTTC. The chain couples TRBV25-1 to TRBJ2-1; the D is unclear. The germline gives CDR1 MGHDK, CDR2 SYGVNS. This CDR3 has 14 residues. V was trimmed by 4 bases and J by 2 bases, leaving 9 bases between them.

This clone was counted a single time. CDR3 coding DNA: TGCGCCAGCAGCCAAGATGCGGTAGCGGGAGAGGATGAGACCCAGTACTTC. This translates into CASSQDAVAGEDETQYF. The chain joins TRBV4-1 to TRBJ2-5; 9 bases map to TRBD2. Unmatched junction bases numbered 10, after V lost 0 bases and J lost 5 bases. This CDR3 is built from 17 residues. CDR1 is MGHRA, CDR2 YSYEKL, per germline.

The sample holds one count of this clone. This rearrangement joins TRBV6-5 to TRBJ1-2; D perhaps matches TRBD1 (5 bases). V was cut by 3 bases and J by 4 bases, with 12 bases left in between. CDR1 is MNHEY and CDR2 is SVGAGI in the germline V gene. The CDR3 extends over 14 amino acids. CDR3 amino acids: CASSYQGEGYGYTF. The CDR3, as DNA: TGTGCCAGCAGTTATCAGGGAGAGGGCTATGGCTACACCTTC.

The chain joins TRBV5-4 to TRBJ2-2; maybe TRBD1 (6 bases). The V end was cut by 0 bases, the J end by 0 bases, with 6 bases between. In germline, CDR1 is SGHNT, CDR2 YYREEE (reference sequence). The CDR3 is made up of 15 amino acids. For the CDR3, the DNA is TGTGCCAGCAGCTTGGACAGGGCGAACACCGGGGAGCTGTTTTTT. Its protein product is CASSLDRANTGELFF.

CDR3 in DNA: TGTGCCATCAGTGAAAGGGGGACAGGCACTAACTATGGCTACACCTTC. Translation gives CAISERGTGTNYGYTF. The V call is TRBV10-3, the J call TRBJ1-2, with TRBD1 matching over 8 bases. Germline loops: CDR1 ENHRY, CDR2 SYGVKD. With V trimmed by 3 bases and J by 0 bases, 6 bases remained unmatched. This CDR3 is built from 16 residues.

The rearrangement links TRBV18 to TRBJ2-1; a weak D match, TRBD2 (5 bases). Germline loops: CDR1 KGHSH, CDR2 LQKENI. V was pared by 3 bases and J by 6 bases, with 12 bases between. The CDR3 is 14 residues long. The CDR3 reads CASSPPLGINEQFF. CDR3 nucleotides: TGTGCCAGCTCACCCCCACTAGGAATCAATGAGCAGTTCTTC.

This chain uses TRBV27 with TRBJ2-1; TRBD2 aligns across 11 bases. The V gene end was trimmed by 3 bases and the J gene end by 7 bases; junction bases not matched to a gene: 14. The CDR3 covers 18 residues. The germline gives CDR1 MNHEY, CDR2 SMNVEV (reference sequence). The CDR3 sequence is CASSLWAYRTSGFNEQFF. The CDR3 bases are TGTGCCAGCAGTTTGTGGGCCTATAGGACTAGCGGGTTTAATGAGCAGTTCTTC.

This clone was detected once. The chain uses TRBV29-1 and TRBJ1-1, with 9 bases lining up with TRBD1. The CDR3 runs to 13 residues. Losses at the gene ends were 6 bases for V and 1 base for J; bases not matched to a gene: 3. Germline loops: CDR1 SQVTM, CDR2 ANQGSEA. The chain's CDR3 is CSVVTGGNTEAFF. Written as DNA, the CDR3 is TGCAGCGTGGTGACAGGGGGGAACACTGAAGCTTTCTTT.